What follows are 5 T cell receptor beta chains derived from one specimen sequenced in a study of T-cell reconstitution after alpha-beta-depleted transplantation in children. Molecular barcoding with unique molecular identifiers was used for the TCRbeta library. TCRdb reanalysed the PCR reads using MiXCR and keeps one entry per CDR3 protein. This sample has under 450,000 distinct CDR3 sequences, with about 16% found just once. The source was PBMCs, mostly from graft donor cells, collected 360 days after TCRalphabeta/CD19-depleted stem cell transplant. These receptors all stem from a boy in the first two years of life who had a stem cell transplant for Wiskott-Aldrich syndrome, so the T cells may come from the graft donor.

The table lists this clonotype with many counts. J is TRBJ2-2 and V is TRBV5-1; 9 bases agree with TRBD2. V gave up 3 bases and J gave up 3 bases; unmatched junction bases: 3. This CDR3 region has 15 residues. CDR1 and CDR2 (germline): SGHRS, YFSETQ. The CDR3 nucleotides are TGCGCCAGCAGCTCGGGACTAGCAGACACCGGGGAGCTGTTTTTT. Its translation: CASSSGLADTGELFF.

The genes are TRBV24-1 and TRBJ2-5; D is tentatively TRBD1 or TRBD2 (5 bases each). The length of the CDR3 is 14 residues. Germline loops: CDR1 KGHDR, CDR2 SFDVKD. With 5 bases removed from V and 5 bases from J, the gap between germline ends came to 14 bases. Written as DNA, the CDR3 is TGTGCCACCAGTGGTGGGACCGCCAGGGAGACCCAGTACTTC. Translated, it gives CATSGGTARETQYF.

V and J are TRBV2 and TRBJ2-2; 7 bases agree with TRBD2. CDR3 size: 14 residues. J lost 3 bases, V lost 7 bases, and 5 bases had no gene match. The germline gives CDR1 SNHLY, CDR2 FYNNEI. The CDR3 region is CASKGAGYTGELFF. CDR3 sequence (DNA): TGTGCCAGCAAAGGAGCGGGGTACACCGGGGAGCTGTTTTTT.

The chain has TRBV6-5 and TRBJ2-1, with D tentatively TRBD2 (5 bases). Germline V gene sequence: CDR1 MNHEY, CDR2 SVGAGI. There are 14 residues in the CDR3. V gave up 0 bases and J gave up 7 bases, with 10 bases separating them. CDR3 in DNA: TGTGCCAGCAGTTACTCGTCGCAGCGGAATGAGCAGTTCTTC. It translates to CASSYSSQRNEQFF.

The table lists this clonotype with a few counts. This chain links TRBV24-1 with TRBJ2-7, with TRBD2 identical over 7 bases. This CDR3 has 15 residues. V was pared by 3 bases and J by 0 bases, with 4 bases of the junction left unmatched. Per germline, CDR1 KGHDR and CDR2 SFDVKD. DNA of the CDR3: TGTGCCACCAGTGATCCTAGCGGTAGCTCCTACGAGCAGTACTTC. Translation gives CATSDPSGSSYEQYF.